This is a list of T cell receptor beta chains from one sample in a study of T-cell reconstitution after alpha-beta-depleted transplantation in children. TCRdb re-called the PCR reads through MiXCR, storing one row per CDR3 protein. The top ten clones hold about 1.1% of a sample with some 600,000 distinct CDR3 sequences, 16% of them seen once. Sequenced here: PBMCs from the stem cell graft donor, sampled from the stem cell graft. The source is a human donor who donated a stem cell graft to a child with acute myeloid leukemia. CDR3s include the opening cysteine and the closing phenylalanine or tryptophan. A D gene is named only where the DNA matches it firmly. Some rows mark clone size as missing; the rest say once, few, many or name a class of expanded clone.

TRBJ2-1,TRBV20-1,TRBD2,.,TGCAGTGCTAGAGATCCCAGCGGGGGGCCCCCCCTCCAGTTCTTC,CSARDPSGGPPLQFF
TRBJ2-7,TRBV7-2,TRBD2,few,TGTGCCAGCAGACCCCGGGGGGTCCCAGGACTTTCCTACGAGCAGTACTTC,CASRPRGVPGLSYEQYF
TRBJ2-1,TRBV20-1,.,many,TGCAGTACAGGACAGCCCTACAATGAGCAGTTCTTC,CSTGQPYNEQFF
TRBJ2-1,TRBV6-5,.,many,TGTGCCAGCAGTTACTCGAGAGGGCTGGGGAATGAGCAGTTCTTC,CASSYSRGLGNEQFF
TRBJ1-2,TRBV21-1,.,.,TGTGCCAGCAGCAACAACTATGGCTACACCTTC,CASSNNYGYTF
TRBJ1-1,TRBV20-1,.,many,TGCAGTGCTAGAGAATGGGCCAAAAGGGGAACTGAAGCTTTCTTT,CSAREWAKRGTEAFF
TRBJ1-1,TRBV24-1,.,many,TGTGCCACCAGTGACCCTCGGTACAACACTGAAGCTTTCTTT,CATSDPRYNTEAFF
TRBJ2-1,TRBV9,.,.,TGTGCCAGCAGCGTACAGGGAAGCTCCTACAATGAGCAGTTCTTC,CASSVQGSSYNEQFF
TRBJ1-6,TRBV6-2/TRBV6-3,.,.,TGTGCCAGCAGTTACTCCACAGGGCAGAATTCACCCCTCCACTTT,CASSYSTGQNSPLHF
TRBJ2-5,TRBV5-1,.,.,TGCGCCAGCCGGGGTGATCAACAAGAGACCCAGTACTTC,CASRGDQQETQYF
TRBJ2-5,TRBV28,.,few,TGTGCCAGCAGTTCACCTCCCCAGCGGCGGGTTAGGGAGACCCAGTACTTC,CASSSPPQRRVRETQYF
TRBJ2-7,TRBV20-1,TRBD2,few,TGCAGTGCTACGAAACTAGCGGGGGTTCACTACGAGCAGTACTTC,CSATKLAGVHYEQYF
TRBJ1-2,TRBV6-1,.,few,TGTGCCGGACGAGGGGGGGAACCAACTATCTATGGCTACACCTTC,CAGRGGEPTIYGYTF
TRBJ2-1,TRBV4-1,.,.,TGCGCCAGCAGCCAAGAACAGGGCCATGAGCAGTTCTTC,CASSQEQGHEQFF
TRBJ1-5,TRBV9,.,many,TGTGCCAGCAGCGTAGGGACTTTGCAGGATCAGCCCCAGCATTTT,CASSVGTLQDQPQHF
TRBJ1-5,TRBV12-3/TRBV12-4,.,many,TGTGCCAGCGAACCGTGGGGCGGCCCCCAGCATTTT,CASEPWGGPQHF
TRBJ1-1,TRBV5-1,.,.,TGCGCCAGCAGTCCATGGGGCGACACTGAAGCTTTCTTT,CASSPWGDTEAFF
TRBJ1-6,TRBV11-2,TRBD1,few,TGTGCCAGCAGCACCTCCCCCCAACAGGGGTCACCCCTCCACTTT,CASSTSPQQGSPLHF
TRBJ1-5,TRBV20-1,.,many,TGCAGTGCTAGTCCCGGGGGCAGCCAGCCCCAGCATTTT,CSASPGGSQPQHF
TRBJ2-1,TRBV29-1,.,many,TGCAGCGTCCCTACGGGTTACAATGAGCAGTTCTTC,CSVPTGYNEQFF
TRBJ2-5,TRBV7-2,.,many,TGTGCCAGCAGCTTGGGGCAAGGGGCCCAGTACTTC,CASSLGQGAQYF
TRBJ2-1,TRBV9,.,.,TGTGCCAGCAGCGTAGCGGCTAGAGTGAATACCAATGAGCAGTTCTTC,CASSVAARVNTNEQFF
TRBJ2-1,TRBV27,TRBD2,many,TGTGCCAGCAGCCATCGGGGGGAAAGCTCCTACAATGAGCAGTTCTTC,CASSHRGESSYNEQFF
TRBJ1-2,TRBV29-1,.,many,TGCAGCGTTAGCCGGGCGGATGGCTACACCTTC,CSVSRADGYTF
TRBJ1-1,TRBV20-1,TRBD1,many,TGCAGTGCTCCCGGGACAGGGCACACTGAAGCTTTCTTT,CSAPGTGHTEAFF
TRBJ2-2,TRBV18,.,.,TGTGCCAGCTCACCACCGGCAGGTCCTAACACCGGGGAGCTGTTTTTT,CASSPPAGPNTGELFF
TRBJ1-5,TRBV20-1,.,.,TGCAGTGCTAGAGGGAAAGATAACGAGCCCCAGCATTTT,CSARGKDNEPQHF
TRBJ2-5,TRBV4-1,TRBD2,few,TGCGCCAGCAGCCCTAGATTTGGACTAGCGGACCAAGAGACCCAGTACTTC,CASSPRFGLADQETQYF
TRBJ1-6,TRBV12-3/TRBV12-4,.,.,TGTGCCAGCAGTTTACGCAGCCGGAATTCACCCCTCCACTTT,CASSLRSRNSPLHF
TRBJ1-1,TRBV4-1,.,few,TGCGCCAGCAGCCAAGAAACGGGTCTCCCTGAAGCTTTCTTT,CASSQETGLPEAFF
TRBJ2-1,TRBV7-6,.,.,TGTGCCAGCAGCTTATTTGGGGGCTCCTACAATGAGCAGTTCTTC,CASSLFGGSYNEQFF
TRBJ2-1,TRBV3-1,.,once,TGTGCCAGCAGGGGTTTTGGCCCCGCTTTACATGAGCAGTTCTTC,CASRGFGPALHEQFF
TRBJ2-5,TRBV7-2,.,many,TGTGCCAGCAGCTTAGGGCTTAGGCCCCAGAGGGAGACCCAGTACTTC,CASSLGLRPQRETQYF
TRBJ2-7,TRBV7-9,TRBD1,many,TGTGCCAGCAGCTTGGGACAGAGGTCCTACGAGCAGTACTTC,CASSLGQRSYEQYF